Given below is one T cell receptor beta chain in context. These data come from a study of cytomegalovirus exposure and HLA in healthy donors. The protocol was immunoSEQ multiplex PCR, while the TCRdb copy is restricted to in-frame clones and leaves out a portion. The sample consists of hundreds of thousands of clones, 70% to 90% of them appearing once. V was clipped by 3 bases and J by 10 bases; unmatched bases: 3. Germline V gives CDR1 MGHDK, CDR2 SYGVNS. The CDR3 consists of 12 residues. This TCR was sampled from a young woman in good health and CMV-seronegative. The chain couples TRBV25-1 to TRBJ2-1; 7 bases map to TRBD1. The sequenced material came from PBMCs. The CDR3 sequence is CASSDLQGEQFF. The CDR3 nucleotides are TGTGCCAGCAGTGATTTACAGGGGGAGCAGTTCTTC.